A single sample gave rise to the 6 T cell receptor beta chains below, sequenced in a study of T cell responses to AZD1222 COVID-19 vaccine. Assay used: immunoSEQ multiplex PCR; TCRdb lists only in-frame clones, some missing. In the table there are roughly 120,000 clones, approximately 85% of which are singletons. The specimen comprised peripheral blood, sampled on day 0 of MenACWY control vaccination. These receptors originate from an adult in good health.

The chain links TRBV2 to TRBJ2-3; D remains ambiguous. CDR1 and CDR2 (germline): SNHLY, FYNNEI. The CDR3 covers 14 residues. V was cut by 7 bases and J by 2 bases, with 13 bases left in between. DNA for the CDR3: TGTGCCAGCACAATATGGACCTTCACAGATACGCAGTATTTT. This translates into CASTIWTFTDTQYF.

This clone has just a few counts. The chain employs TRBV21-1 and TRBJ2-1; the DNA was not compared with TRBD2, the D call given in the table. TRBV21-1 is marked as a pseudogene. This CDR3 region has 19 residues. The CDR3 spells CASSKEGTSGRRRQPEQFF. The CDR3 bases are TGTGCCAGCAGCAAAGAGGGGACTAGCGGGAGAAGGAGGCAGCCCGAGCAGTTCTTC.

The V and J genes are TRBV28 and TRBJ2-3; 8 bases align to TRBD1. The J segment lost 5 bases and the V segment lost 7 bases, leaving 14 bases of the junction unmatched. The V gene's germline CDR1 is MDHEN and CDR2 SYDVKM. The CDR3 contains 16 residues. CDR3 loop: CASTNQGAGDKDTQYF. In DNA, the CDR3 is TGTGCCAGCACTAACCAGGGGGCAGGGGATAAAGATACGCAGTATTTT.

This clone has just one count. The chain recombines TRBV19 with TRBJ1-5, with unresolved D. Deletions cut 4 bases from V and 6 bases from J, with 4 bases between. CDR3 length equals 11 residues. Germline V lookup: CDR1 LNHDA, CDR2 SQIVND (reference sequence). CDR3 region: CASSNSQPQHF. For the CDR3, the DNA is TGTGCCAGTAGTAATAGTCAGCCCCAGCATTTT. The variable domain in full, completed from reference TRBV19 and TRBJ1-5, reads DGGITQSPKYLFRKEGQNVTLSCEQNLNHDAMYWYRQDPGQGLRLIYYSQIVNDFQKGDIAEGYSVSREKKESFPLTVTSAQKNPTAFYLCASSNSQPQHFGDGTRLSIL.

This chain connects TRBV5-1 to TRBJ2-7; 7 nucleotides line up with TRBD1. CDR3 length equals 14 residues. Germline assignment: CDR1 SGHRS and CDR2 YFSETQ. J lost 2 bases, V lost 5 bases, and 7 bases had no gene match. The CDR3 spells CASSNSGTAYEQYF. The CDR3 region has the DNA TGCGCCAGCAGTAACTCCGGGACAGCCTACGAGCAGTACTTC.

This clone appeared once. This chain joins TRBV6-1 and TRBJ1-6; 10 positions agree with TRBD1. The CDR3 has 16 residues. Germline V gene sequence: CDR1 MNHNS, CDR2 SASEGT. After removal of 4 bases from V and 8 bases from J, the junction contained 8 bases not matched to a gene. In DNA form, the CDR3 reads TGTGCCAGCAGTGGACAGGGGGCTCGGATGGATTCACCCCTCCACTTT. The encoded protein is CASSGQGARMDSPLHF.